This T cell receptor beta chain was sequenced for a study of shared T cell receptors in the human thymus. Germline loops: CDR1 MDHEN, CDR2 SYDVKM. CDR3 length: 16 residues. J was trimmed by 3 bases and V by 6 bases; bases with no gene match: 6. This clone was detected once. TCRdb keeps only in-frame clones here, not all; method: immunoSEQ multiplex PCR. The table records about 380,000 clones, approximately 95% of them present only once. The chain joins TRBV28 to TRBJ2-2; 11 positions agree with TRBD1. The source is a human donor. Sequencing was carried out using thymocytes. CDR3 residues: CASRTGTGGDTGELFF. CDR3 coding DNA: TGTGCCAGCAGGACCGGGACAGGGGGAGACACCGGGGAGCTGTTTTTT.